A single sample is the source of the 30 T cell receptor beta chains below, sequenced in a study of blood T cell repertoires in COVID-19. Assay: immunoSEQ multiplex PCR; the TCRdb copy retains only in-frame clones and omits some. The table has about 140,000 clones, roughly 81% seen once. The specimen was peripheral blood. The receptors originated from a woman aged 45-60 years with active or convalescent COVID-19.

V is TRBV6-5 and J is TRBJ1-5; D gene unclear. The CDR3 loop spans 13 amino acids. CDR1 MNHEY and CDR2 SVGAGI come from the germline V gene. The ends were cut back, 3 bases at V and 2 bases at J, with 5 bases in the middle. The CDR3 sequence: CASSYNGNQPQHF. DNA for the CDR3: TGTGCCAGCAGTTATAATGGCAATCAGCCCCAGCATTTT.

The chain recombines TRBV19 with TRBJ1-6; D is possibly TRBD1 (5 bases). Germline V gene data show CDR1 as LNHDA and CDR2 as SQIVND (reference sequence). The germline V and J ends were trimmed by 6 bases and 7 bases, with 13 bases remaining between them. The CDR3 runs to 14 residues. The DNA for the CDR3 is TGTGCCAGTAGATGGGGAGGGGCGAATTCACCCCTCCACTTT. Its translation: CASRWGGANSPLHF.

V and J are TRBV7-2 and TRBJ2-7; 11 nucleotides line up with TRBD2. Trimming removed 4 bases from V and 0 bases from J; junction bases left unmatched: 11. This CDR3 is 18 amino acids long. The germline V gene has CDR1 SGHTA and CDR2 FQGNSA. CDR3 region: CASSSRGSGGVSSYEQYF. For the CDR3, the DNA is TGTGCCAGCAGCTCCCGGGGTAGCGGGGGGGTGAGCTCCTACGAGCAGTACTTC.

The chain uses TRBV19 and TRBJ2-1; 10 nucleotides match TRBD2. The ends lost 5 bases at V and 4 bases at J; junction bases unmatched: 5. The CDR3 is made up of 15 amino acids. Germline V gives CDR1 LNHDA, CDR2 SQIVND (reference sequence). The CDR3 reads CASSLSGGAYNEQFF. CDR3 DNA sequence: TGTGCCAGTAGTTTAAGCGGGGGGGCATACAATGAGCAGTTCTTC.

The table lists this clone with a count of one. V is TRBV28 and J is TRBJ1-2; the D gene is possibly TRBD1 (5 bases). Germline CDR1 and CDR2: MDHEN and SYDVKM. Trimming left V 5 bases short and J 4 bases short, with 20 bases between. The CDR3 totals 16 residues. CDR3 coding DNA: TGTGCCAGCAGTCCGCCGGGGGAGACTTCTAGCTATGGCTACACCTTC. It is translated as CASSPPGETSSYGYTF.

The V gene is TRBV6-2 or TRBV6-3, the J gene TRBJ1-2; TRBD1 aligns across 10 bases. CDR1 is MNHEY and CDR2 is SVGEGT in the germline V gene. V dropped 5 bases and J dropped 3; count of bases not matched to a gene: 6. The CDR3 runs 15 residues. The CDR3 region is CASSHWTGGHYGYTF. As DNA, the CDR3 is TGTGCCAGCAGTCATTGGACAGGGGGTCACTATGGCTACACCTTC.

This rearrangement joins TRBV27 to TRBJ1-5; tentatively, D is TRBD1 (5 bases). Germline-derived CDR1 and CDR2 are MNHEY and SMNVEV (reference sequence). The CDR3 totals 14 residues. Trimming left V 5 bases short and J 1 base short, with 9 bases between. Here the CDR3 DNA reads TGTGCCAGCAGTCCCAGGGCGAGCAATCAGCCCCAGCATTTT. Its translation: CASSPRASNQPQHF.

Only one count was recorded for this clone. This sequence joins TRBV29-1 and TRBJ2-3; TRBD1 matches at 9 bases. This CDR3 is 13 amino acids long. Unmatched junction bases numbered 6, after V lost 7 bases and J lost 4 bases. Germline V gene sequence: CDR1 SQVTM, CDR2 ANQGSEA. CDR3 coding DNA: TGCAGCGCCGACAGGGGGAACGCAGATACGCAGTATTTT. This gives the protein CSADRGNADTQYF.

The chain joins TRBV19 to TRBJ2-3; maybe TRBD2 (7 bases). CDR1 is LNHDA, CDR2 SQIVND, per germline (reference sequence). The CDR3 covers 14 residues. Between the trimmed V and J ends, which lost 3 bases and 2 bases, there was a span of 9 bases. This chain's CDR3 is CASSMRGPTDTQYF. Here the CDR3 DNA reads TGTGCCAGTAGTATGCGGGGGCCCACAGATACGCAGTATTTT. Full variable domain (rest looked up from reference TRBV19 and TRBJ2-3): DGGITQSPKYLFRKEGQNVTLSCEQNLNHDAMYWYRQDPGQGLRLIYYSQIVNDFQKGDIAEGYSVSREKKESFPLTVTSAQKNPTAFYLCASSMRGPTDTQYFGPGTRLTVL.

This chain uses TRBV5-1 with TRBJ2-2; 7 positions agree with TRBD1. The CDR3 contains 15 residues. The V and J ends lost 4 bases and 5 bases, in that order; junction bases with no gene match: 8. CDR1 and CDR2 (germline): SGHRS, YFSETQ. The CDR3 loop is CASSRLTGRTGELFF. The CDR3 DNA sequence: TGCGCCAGCAGCCGGTTGACAGGGAGAACCGGGGAGCTGTTTTTT.

The chain employs TRBV4-3 and TRBJ2-1; TRBD1 matches 9 bases. Germline trimming cut 0 bases from V and 8 bases from J; bases unmatched to any gene: 8. CDR3 size: 16 residues. From germline, CDR1 is LGHNA and CDR2 YSLEER. In nucleotides, the CDR3 is TGCGCCAGCAGCCAAGAGGCGACAGGGGGTAGGGATGAGCAGTTCTTC. Its protein is CASSQEATGGRDEQFF.

The rearrangement joins TRBV5-8 to TRBJ2-3, with 14 nucleotides matching TRBD2. In germline, CDR1 is SGHTS, CDR2 YDEGEE. J gave up 3 bases and V 4 bases, and 4 bases lay outside the gene matches. The CDR3 consists of 16 residues. The chain's CDR3 is CASSRGLAGETDTQYF. CDR3 coding DNA: TGTGCCAGCAGCCGGGGACTAGCGGGAGAGACAGATACGCAGTATTTT.

This chain connects TRBV11-1 to TRBJ2-1; TRBD1 agrees at 8 bases. Germline CDR1 and CDR2: SGHAT and FQDESV (reference sequence). The CDR3 has 16 amino acids. Losses at the gene ends were 5 bases for V and 5 bases for J; bases not matched to a gene: 11. Here the CDR3 reads CASSPQGAGLDNEQFF. The CDR3 bases are TGTGCCAGCAGCCCTCAGGGGGCAGGGTTGGACAATGAGCAGTTCTTC.

This chain joins TRBV18 and TRBJ1-4; TRBD1 matches at 9 bases. V shed 4 bases and J 4 bases; nucleotides not matched to a gene: 4. CDR1 is KGHSH and CDR2 is LQKENI in the germline V gene. CDR3 length equals 15 residues. The CDR3 loop reads CASSRGTGLNEKLFF. DNA for the CDR3: TGTGCCAGCTCACGCGGGACAGGGCTTAATGAAAAACTGTTTTTT.

The V call is TRBV25-1, the J call TRBJ1-4; D is undetermined. Trimming took 3 bases from V and 8 from J, leaving 13 bases between them. Germline CDR1 is MGHDK and CDR2 is SYGVNS. This CDR3 is built from 14 residues. The CDR3 DNA is TGTGCCAGCAGTGACTTAACCCTAGAGGAAAAACTGTTTTTT. This translates into CASSDLTLEEKLFF.

The chain is built from TRBV7-2 and TRBJ2-3; 9 bases are a match to TRBD2. The CDR3 is made up of 15 amino acids. The germline gives CDR1 SGHTA, CDR2 FQGNSA. Trimming removed 6 bases from V and 1 base from J; junction bases left unmatched: 5. The DNA of the CDR3 is TGTGCCAGCAGGCGGGGGGGCTCCGGCACAGATACGCAGTATTTT. Translated: CASRRGGSGTDTQYF.

This clone was seen a handful of times. This chain connects TRBV10-1 to TRBJ2-7; TRBD2 matches at 8 bases. The J segment lost 8 bases and the V segment lost 11 bases, leaving 17 bases of the junction unmatched. The CDR3 sequence is 14 residues long. Germline assignment: CDR1 WNHNN and CDR2 SYGVQD (reference sequence). This chain's CDR3 is CAGISGIVVLKQYF. Written as DNA, the CDR3 is TGCGCCGGAATTAGCGGGATAGTGGTTCTCAAGCAGTACTTC.

The CDR3 DNA follows: TGTGCCAGCAGTGACTTAACAGGCAGCGGGCTTAACTATGGCTACACCTTC. It translates to CASSDLTGSGLNYGYTF. The V call is TRBV2, the J call TRBJ1-2, with TRBD1 as a possible D gene (5 bases). This CDR3 has 17 amino acids. Germline CDR1 SNHLY, CDR2 FYNNEI. Trimming left V 3 bases short and J 1 base short, with 18 bases between.

The rearrangement links TRBV9 to TRBJ1-4; 9 bases agree with TRBD1. V lost 3 bases and J lost 7; bases outside the gene matches: 13. Germline V CDR1 and CDR2: SGDLS, YYNGEE. The CDR3 extends over 17 amino acids. CDR3 protein: CASSGALGGTGSEKLFF. CDR3 in DNA: TGTGCCAGCAGCGGTGCTCTTGGGGGGACAGGGAGTGAAAAACTGTTTTTT.

The V call is TRBV18, the J call TRBJ2-7; D unresolved. The CDR3 is made up of 13 amino acids. Germline V CDR1 and CDR2: KGHSH, LQKENI. The V and J ends lost 3 bases and 3 bases respectively, with 9 bases between them. For the CDR3, the DNA is TGTGCCAGCTCACCTTCACAGAACTACGAGCAGTACTTC. It yields the protein CASSPSQNYEQYF.

This chain connects TRBV4-2 to TRBJ2-3; TRBD2 agrees at 9 bases. The CDR3 runs to 16 residues. Per germline, CDR1 LGHNA and CDR2 YNFKEQ. V lost 4 bases, J lost 3 bases, and 8 bases stayed unmatched. The CDR3 here is CASSRDSGSGTDTQYF. Written as DNA, the CDR3 is TGTGCCAGCAGCCGGGATAGCGGGAGCGGAACAGATACGCAGTATTTT.

The chain couples TRBV5-8 to TRBJ2-7; D unclear. From germline, CDR1 is SGHTS and CDR2 YDEGEE. The V and J ends lost 1 base and 0 bases respectively, with 14 bases between them. The CDR3 length is 16 residues. CDR3 region: CASSLFGQVYSYEQYF. The CDR3 DNA sequence: TGTGCCAGCAGCTTGTTCGGCCAGGTCTACTCCTACGAGCAGTACTTC.

J is TRBJ2-3 and V is TRBV19; TRBD2 aligns across 13 bases. The CDR3 totals 14 residues. Germline loops: CDR1 LNHDA, CDR2 SQIVND (reference sequence). The CDR3 DNA reads as TGTGATACCGGGACTAGCGGGAACACAGATACGCAGTATTTT. It specifies CDTGTSGNTDTQYF.

This clone came up once. J is TRBJ2-3 and V is TRBV4-2, with 7 bases matching TRBD2. CDR1 and CDR2 from the germline V gene are LGHNA and YNFKEQ. The CDR3 is 15 residues long. V shed 1 base, J shed 5 bases, and the junction held 6 bases outside the gene matches. CDR3 sequence reads: CASSQVRGEGDTQYF. CDR3 in DNA: TGTGCCAGCAGCCAAGTTCGCGGGGAGGGAGATACGCAGTATTTT.

The chain carries TRBV7-9 and TRBJ1-1; 7 bases map to TRBD1. Germline V gene sequence: CDR1 SEHNR, CDR2 FQNEAQ (reference sequence). V shed 8 bases and J 2 bases; nucleotides not matched to a gene: 14. The CDR3 runs 16 residues. The CDR3 DNA follows: TGTGCCAGCTCCCCCGCCTACCGGGACAGTAACACTGAAGCTTTCTTT. This codes for CASSPAYRDSNTEAFF.

The chain combines TRBV6-2 or TRBV6-3 with TRBJ2-3; 10 bases align to TRBD1. CDR1 is MNHEY, CDR2 SVGEGT, per germline. CDR3 length equals 18 residues. Trimming cost V 2 bases and J 1 base; bases outside gene matches: 9. The CDR3, as DNA: TGTGCCAGCAGTTACCCCCGGGACAGGGGACCGGGCACAGATACGCAGTATTTT. Protein product: CASSYPRDRGPGTDTQYF.

The chain has TRBV5-1 and TRBJ2-2; TRBD2 aligns across 8 bases. J was trimmed by 0 bases and V by 6 bases; bases with no gene match: 7. Germline CDR1 and CDR2: SGHRS and YFSETQ. There are 16 residues in the CDR3. This CDR3 is CASTSGLASNTGELFF. The CDR3 nucleotides read TGCGCCAGCACCAGCGGACTAGCCTCGAACACCGGGGAGCTGTTTTTT.

This chain uses TRBV9 with TRBJ1-2; D is unresolved. Looked up from germline, CDR1 is SGDLS and CDR2 is YYNGEE. V was cut by 4 bases and J by 5 bases, with 21 bases left in between. This CDR3 is 16 amino acids long. The CDR3 DNA reads TGTGCCAGCAGCAAACAAGAGAGGGTGGCATCGTATGGCTACACCTTC. Translating gives CASSKQERVASYGYTF.

The chain carries TRBV7-2 and TRBJ2-1, with 9 nucleotides matching TRBD2. The CDR3 spans 15 residues. J was trimmed by 9 bases and V by 4 bases; bases with no gene match: 10. Germline loops: CDR1 SGHTA, CDR2 FQGNSA. DNA for the CDR3: TGTGCCAGCAGCTGGGGGGTAGCGGGAGTGGGTGAGCAGTTCTTC. Its translation is CASSWGVAGVGEQFF.

The V and J genes are TRBV28 and TRBJ2-3; D uncertain. Trimming cost V 7 bases and J 11 bases, with 13 bases left between them. CDR3 length equals 11 residues. The V gene's germline CDR1 is MDHEN and CDR2 SYDVKM. The CDR3 is CASNAAYGQYF. CDR3 nucleotide sequence: TGTGCCAGCAACGCGGCCTATGGGCAGTATTTT. Variable domain in full (rest from reference TRBV28 and TRBJ2-3): DVKVTQSSRYLVKRTGEKVFLECVQDMDHENMFWYRQDPGLGLRLIYFSYDVKMKEKGDIPEGYSVSREKKERFSLILESASTNQTSMYLCASNAAYGQYFGPGTRLTVL.